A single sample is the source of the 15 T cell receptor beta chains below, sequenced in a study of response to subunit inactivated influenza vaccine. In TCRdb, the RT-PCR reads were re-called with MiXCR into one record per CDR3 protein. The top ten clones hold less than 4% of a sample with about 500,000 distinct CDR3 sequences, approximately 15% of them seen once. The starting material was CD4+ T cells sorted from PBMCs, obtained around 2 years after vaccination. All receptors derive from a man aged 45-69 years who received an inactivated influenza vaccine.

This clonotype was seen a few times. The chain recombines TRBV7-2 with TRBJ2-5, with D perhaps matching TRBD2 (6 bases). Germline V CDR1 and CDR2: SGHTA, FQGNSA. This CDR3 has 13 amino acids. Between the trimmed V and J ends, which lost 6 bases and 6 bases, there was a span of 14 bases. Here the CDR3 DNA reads TGTGCCAGCAGAAGGACTAATGTAAAGACCCAGTACTTC. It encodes CASRRTNVKTQYF.

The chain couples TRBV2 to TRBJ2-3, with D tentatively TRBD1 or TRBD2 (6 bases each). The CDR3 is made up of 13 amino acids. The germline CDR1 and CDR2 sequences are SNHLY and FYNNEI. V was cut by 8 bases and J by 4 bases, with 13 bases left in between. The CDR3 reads CASSGARSDTQYF. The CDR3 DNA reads TGTGCCAGCTCGGGGGCCCGTTCAGATACGCAGTATTTT.

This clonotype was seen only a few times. The CDR3 loop is CASSQIGQGGETQYF. CDR3 DNA sequence: TGCGCCAGCAGCCAAATAGGACAGGGTGGAGAGACCCAGTACTTC. The chain uses TRBV4-3 and TRBJ2-5, with 8 positions matching TRBD1. V was pared by 2 bases and J by 4 bases, with 6 bases of the junction left unmatched. Germline lookup yields CDR1 LGHNA and CDR2 YSLEER. This CDR3 is 15 amino acids long.

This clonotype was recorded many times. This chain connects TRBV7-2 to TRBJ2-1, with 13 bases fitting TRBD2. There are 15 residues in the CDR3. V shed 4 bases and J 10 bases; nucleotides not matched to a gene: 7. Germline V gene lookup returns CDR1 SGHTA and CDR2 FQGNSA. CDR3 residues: CASSSGRTSGREQFF. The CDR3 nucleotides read TGTGCCAGCAGCTCGGGAAGGACTAGCGGGAGAGAGCAGTTCTTC.

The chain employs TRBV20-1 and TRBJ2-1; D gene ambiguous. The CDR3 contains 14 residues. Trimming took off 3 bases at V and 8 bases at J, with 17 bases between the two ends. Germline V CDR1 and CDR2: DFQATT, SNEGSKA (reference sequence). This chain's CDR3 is CSASTPLPVDEQFF. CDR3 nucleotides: TGCAGTGCTAGTACCCCACTCCCTGTGGATGAGCAGTTCTTC.

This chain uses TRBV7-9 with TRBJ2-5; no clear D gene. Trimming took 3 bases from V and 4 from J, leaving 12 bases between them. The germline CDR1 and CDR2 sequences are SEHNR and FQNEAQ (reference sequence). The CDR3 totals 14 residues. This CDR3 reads CASSLQEVGETQYF. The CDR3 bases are TGTGCCAGCAGCTTGCAAGAAGTGGGAGAGACCCAGTACTTC.

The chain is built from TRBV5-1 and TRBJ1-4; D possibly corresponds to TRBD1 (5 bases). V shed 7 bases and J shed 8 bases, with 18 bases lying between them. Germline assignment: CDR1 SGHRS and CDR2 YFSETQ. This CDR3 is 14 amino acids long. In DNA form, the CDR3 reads TGCGCCAGCGGACCGGGGGAGGGCCAGGAAAAACTGTTTTTT. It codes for CASGPGEGQEKLFF.

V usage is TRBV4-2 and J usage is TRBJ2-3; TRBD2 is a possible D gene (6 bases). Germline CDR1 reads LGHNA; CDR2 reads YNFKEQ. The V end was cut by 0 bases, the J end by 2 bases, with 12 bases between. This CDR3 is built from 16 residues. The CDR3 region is CASSQEAGTFTDTQYF. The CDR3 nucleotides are TGTGCCAGCAGCCAAGAGGCGGGGACTTTCACAGATACGCAGTATTTT.

CDR3 in DNA: TGTGCCACCAGTGACTATAGCACAGATACGCAGTATTTT. Protein sequence: CATSDYSTDTQYF. This chain connects TRBV24-1 to TRBJ2-3; D not resolved. The germline V and J ends were trimmed by 4 bases and 0 bases, with 4 bases remaining between them. The CDR3 is 13 amino acids. The germline V gene has CDR1 KGHDR and CDR2 SFDVKD.

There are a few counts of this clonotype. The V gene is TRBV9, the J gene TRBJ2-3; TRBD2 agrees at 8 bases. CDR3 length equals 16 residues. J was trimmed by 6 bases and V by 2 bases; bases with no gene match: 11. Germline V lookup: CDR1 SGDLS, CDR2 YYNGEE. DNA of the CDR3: TGTGCCAGCAGCGTTCGGTTTAGCGGGAAAACGGATACGCAGTATTTT. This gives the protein CASSVRFSGKTDTQYF.

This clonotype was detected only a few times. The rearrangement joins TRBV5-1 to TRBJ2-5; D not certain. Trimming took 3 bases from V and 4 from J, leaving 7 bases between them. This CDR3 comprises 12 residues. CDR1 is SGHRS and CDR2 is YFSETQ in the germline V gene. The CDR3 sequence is CASSSGSETQYF. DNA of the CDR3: TGCGCCAGCAGCTCCGGATCAGAGACCCAGTACTTC.

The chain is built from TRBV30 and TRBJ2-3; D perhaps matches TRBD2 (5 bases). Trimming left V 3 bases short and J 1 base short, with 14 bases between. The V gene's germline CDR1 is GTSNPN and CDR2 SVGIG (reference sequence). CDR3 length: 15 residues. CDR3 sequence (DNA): TGTGCCTGGAGCGCGGGCGGAGGAGGCACAGATACGCAGTATTTT. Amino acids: CAWSAGGGGTDTQYF.

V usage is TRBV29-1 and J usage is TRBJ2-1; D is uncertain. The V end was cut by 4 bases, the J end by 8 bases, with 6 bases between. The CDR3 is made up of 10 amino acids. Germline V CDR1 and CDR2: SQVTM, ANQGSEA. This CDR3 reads CSVGLHEQFF. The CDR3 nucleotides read TGCAGCGTTGGGTTGCATGAGCAGTTCTTC.

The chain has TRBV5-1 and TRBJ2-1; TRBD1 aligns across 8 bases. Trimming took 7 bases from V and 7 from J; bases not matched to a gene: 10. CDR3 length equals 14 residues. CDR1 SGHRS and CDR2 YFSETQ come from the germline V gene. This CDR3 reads CASSGQGVLNEQFF. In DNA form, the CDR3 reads TGCGCCAGCTCAGGACAGGGAGTGTTAAATGAGCAGTTCTTC.

The chain's CDR3 is CASSSGPSGMQFF. In DNA, the CDR3 is TGTGCCAGCAGCTCAGGGCCTAGCGGGATGCAGTTCTTC. The chain links TRBV5-6 to TRBJ2-1; 9 nucleotides align to TRBD2. Germline lookup yields CDR1 SGHDT and CDR2 YYEEEE. The length of the CDR3 is 13 residues. The ends lost 3 bases at V and 12 bases at J; junction bases unmatched: 7.